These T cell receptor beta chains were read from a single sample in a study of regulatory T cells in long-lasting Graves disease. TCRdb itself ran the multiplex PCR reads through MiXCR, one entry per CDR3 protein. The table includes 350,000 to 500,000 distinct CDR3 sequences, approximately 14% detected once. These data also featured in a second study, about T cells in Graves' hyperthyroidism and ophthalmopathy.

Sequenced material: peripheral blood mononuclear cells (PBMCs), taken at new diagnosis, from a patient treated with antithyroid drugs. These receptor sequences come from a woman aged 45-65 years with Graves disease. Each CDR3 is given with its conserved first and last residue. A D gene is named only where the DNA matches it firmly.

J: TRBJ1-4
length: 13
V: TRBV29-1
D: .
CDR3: CSALDLRLEKLFF

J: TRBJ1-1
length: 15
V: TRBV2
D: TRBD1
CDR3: CASSLQGATNTEAFF

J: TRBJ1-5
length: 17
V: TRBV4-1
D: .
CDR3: CASSQEGVGRVGQPQHF

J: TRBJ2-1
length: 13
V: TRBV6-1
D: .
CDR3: CASSLHRGNEQFF

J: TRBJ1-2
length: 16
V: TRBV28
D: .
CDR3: CASSLVFSLQISGYTF

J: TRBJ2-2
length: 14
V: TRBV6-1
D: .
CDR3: CASRNVKGTGELFF

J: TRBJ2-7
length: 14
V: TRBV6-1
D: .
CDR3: CASSSGWSSYEQYF

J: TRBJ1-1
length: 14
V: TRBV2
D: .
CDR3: CASRQTDPNTEAFF

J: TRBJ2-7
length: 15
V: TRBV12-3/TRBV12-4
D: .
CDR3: CASSLGLGLPYEQYF

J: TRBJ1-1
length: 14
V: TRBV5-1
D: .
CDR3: CASSLLQGTTEAFF

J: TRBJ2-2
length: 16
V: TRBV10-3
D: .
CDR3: CAISDPTLSNTGELFF

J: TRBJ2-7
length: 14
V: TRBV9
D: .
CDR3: CASSAGDSSYEQYF

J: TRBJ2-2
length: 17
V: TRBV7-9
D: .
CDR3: CASSWLERTGNTGELFF

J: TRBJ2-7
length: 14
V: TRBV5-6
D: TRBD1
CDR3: CASSWTTGGYEQYF

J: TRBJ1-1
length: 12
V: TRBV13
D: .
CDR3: CASSLGPLWAFF

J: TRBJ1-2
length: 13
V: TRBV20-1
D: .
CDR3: CSARDQGNYGYTF

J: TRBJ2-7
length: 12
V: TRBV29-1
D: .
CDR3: CSVGTDSYEQYF

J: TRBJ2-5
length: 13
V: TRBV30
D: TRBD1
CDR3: CAWTPGTGETQYF

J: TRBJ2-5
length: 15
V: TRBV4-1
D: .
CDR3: CASSQDRTNLETQYF

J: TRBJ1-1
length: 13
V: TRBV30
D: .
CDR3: CAWTGMVGAEAFF

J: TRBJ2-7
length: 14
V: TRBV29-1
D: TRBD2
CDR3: CSVEGLAGEYEQYF

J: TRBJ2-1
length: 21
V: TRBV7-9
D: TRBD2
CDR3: CASSLTSRPSGIRGSYNEQFF

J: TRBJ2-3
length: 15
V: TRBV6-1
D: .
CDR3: CASSTNRAGTDTQYF

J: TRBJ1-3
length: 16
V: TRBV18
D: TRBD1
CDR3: CASSQKGQSSGNTIYF

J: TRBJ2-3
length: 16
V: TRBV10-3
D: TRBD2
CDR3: CAISETSGKGTDTQYF

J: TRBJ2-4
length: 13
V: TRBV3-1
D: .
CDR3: CASSFGRENIQYF

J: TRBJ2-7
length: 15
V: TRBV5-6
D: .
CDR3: CASSYGTFSSYEQYF

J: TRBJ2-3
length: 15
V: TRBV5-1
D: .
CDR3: CASSLGVGRSDTQYF

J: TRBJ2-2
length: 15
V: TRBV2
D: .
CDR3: CASSPSRTNTGELFF

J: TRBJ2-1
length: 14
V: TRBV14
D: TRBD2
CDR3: CASSSLAGYVEQFF

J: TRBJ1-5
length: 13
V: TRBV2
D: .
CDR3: CASRRELNQPQHF

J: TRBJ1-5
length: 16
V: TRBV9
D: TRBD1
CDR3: CASSPGTGASNQPQHF

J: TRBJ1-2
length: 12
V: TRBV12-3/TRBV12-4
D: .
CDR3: CASSWDIYGYTF

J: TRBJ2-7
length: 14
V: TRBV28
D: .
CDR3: CASFGRATTYEQYF

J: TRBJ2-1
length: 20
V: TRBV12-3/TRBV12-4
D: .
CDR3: CASSLRGGILARSSYNEQFF

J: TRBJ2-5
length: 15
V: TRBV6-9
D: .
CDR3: CASSYYPDYQETQYF

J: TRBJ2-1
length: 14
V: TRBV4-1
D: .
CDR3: CASSRGLGRKEQFF

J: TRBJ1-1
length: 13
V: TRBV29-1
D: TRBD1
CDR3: CSVGTAINTEAFF

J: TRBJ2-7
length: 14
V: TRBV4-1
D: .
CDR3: CASSQGAGDHEQYF

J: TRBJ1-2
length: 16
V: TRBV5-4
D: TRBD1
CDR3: CASRTRGQGIEGGYTF

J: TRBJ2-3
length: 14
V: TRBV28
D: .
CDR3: CATSRRQNTDTQYF

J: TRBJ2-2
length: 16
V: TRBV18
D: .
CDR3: CASSPFDQSNTGELFF

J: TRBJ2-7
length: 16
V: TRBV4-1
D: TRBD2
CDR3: CASSQAPGLGTIEQYF

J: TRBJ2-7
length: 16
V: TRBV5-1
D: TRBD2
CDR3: CASSLVWTSGSREQYF

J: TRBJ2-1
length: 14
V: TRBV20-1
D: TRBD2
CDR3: CSARRTSGSNEQFF

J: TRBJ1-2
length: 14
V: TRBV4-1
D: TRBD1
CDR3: CASSQDRGNYGYTF

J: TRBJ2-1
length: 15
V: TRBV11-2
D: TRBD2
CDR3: CASSRGTSGRNEQFF

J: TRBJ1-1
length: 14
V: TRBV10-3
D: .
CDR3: CAIRRPQGNTEAFF

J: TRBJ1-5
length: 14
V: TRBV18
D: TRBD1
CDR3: CASSDTGGDQPQHF

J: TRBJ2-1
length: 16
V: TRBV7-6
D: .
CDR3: CASSFPLRASSNEQFF

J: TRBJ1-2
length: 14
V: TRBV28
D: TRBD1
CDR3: CASSYGNRGYGYTF

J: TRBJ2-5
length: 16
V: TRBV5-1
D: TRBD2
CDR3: CASSPTGLADEETQYF

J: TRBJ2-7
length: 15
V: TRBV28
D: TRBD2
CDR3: CASSLGTSGLGEQYF

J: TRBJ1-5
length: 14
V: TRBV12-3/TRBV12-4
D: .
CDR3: CASSPRTLNQPQHF

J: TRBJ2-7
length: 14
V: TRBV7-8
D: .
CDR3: CASSLYLNTYEQYF

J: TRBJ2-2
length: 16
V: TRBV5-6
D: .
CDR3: CASSWGRPLGTGELFF

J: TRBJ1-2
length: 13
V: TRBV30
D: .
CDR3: CAWNNVQGGGYTF